The clone carrying this T cell receptor beta chain has only a few counts. Its antigen is unidentified. Each CDR3 protein gets one entry after TCRdb re-called the reads with MiXCR. This sample has some 940,000 distinct CDR3 sequences, with approximately 33% found just once. This specimen belongs to a study of T cell repertoires in cytomegalovirus infection. The wider study: Based on public TCR beta signatures, there were indications of CMV infection and of a matching HLA type.

The receptor was isolated from a human donor in good health (CMV status not recorded). Some clones in this sample may be carry-over from other donors' samples. The source was cultured CD8+ T cells from PBMCs, collected from culture after CMV antigen stimulation.

CDR3 loop: CASSGRDRSYGYTF. The CDR3, as DNA: TGTGCCAGCAGCGGCAGGGACAGGAGCTATGGCTACACCTTC. The chain joins TRBV5-4 to TRBJ1-2; the match to TRBD1 covers 8 bases. The CDR3 consists of 14 residues. Germline V gene lookup returns CDR1 SGHNT and CDR2 YYREEE (reference sequence). J was trimmed by 4 bases and V by 4 bases; bases with no gene match: 6.